This T cell receptor beta chain is drawn from a study of cytomegalovirus exposure and HLA in healthy donors. This CDR3 has 14 residues. The V gene end was trimmed by 1 base and the J gene end by 5 bases; junction bases not matched to a gene: 2. Germline V gene sequence: CDR1 SGHTA, CDR2 FQGNSA. The PCR contained 60 Vbeta and 13 Jbeta primers. The assay was immunoSEQ multiplex PCR, and TCRdb's table has in-frame clones only and misses some. Among 110,000 or so clones listed, about 69% were seen once. The sample consisted of PBMCs. This sequence originates from a man in his forties in good health and CMV-seronegative. The chain links TRBV7-2 to TRBJ2-3, with 8 bases aligning to TRBD2. CDR3 sequence (DNA): TGTGCCAGCAGCTTAGTTAGCGGGGTAGATACGCAGTATTTT. Translated, it gives CASSLVSGVDTQYF.